These 27 T cell receptor beta chains were all obtained from the same sample, sequenced in a study of Graves' ophthalmopathy and Graves' hyperthyroidism (dated by TCRdb to 2016 to 2019). Sequencer: Illumina HiSeq 2000. For repertoire sequencing, TCR beta CDR3 regions were amplified from RNA transcripts. The first round of RT-PCR was done with HTBI primers and the Qiagen OneStep RT-PCR kit, and was followed by a second round of multiplex PCR, then size selection and purification. TCRdb trimmed public reads at Q25 via fastp, called clones via MiXCR and kept in-frame beta chains. Each entry is one CDR3 protein sequence, shown with its most common DNA and genes. The sample table records about 220,000 distinct CDR3 sequences; under 25% of these occur just once. Together, the top ten hold around 40% of the sample. Specimen: peripheral blood. These receptors all come from a woman in her 50s with Graves' ophthalmopathy. Donor details come from another sample of the same person, matched by shared clones.

The chain combines TRBV20-1 with TRBJ2-7; the D call may be TRBD1 or TRBD2 (5 bases each). The CDR3 is 10 amino acids. Germline V gene data show CDR1 as DFQATT and CDR2 as SNEGSKA (reference sequence). Trimming cost V 3 bases and J 7 bases, with 7 bases left between them. CDR3 region: CSASGAEQYF. CDR3 DNA: TGCAGTGCTAGCGGGGCGGAGCAGTACTTC.

The sample holds many counts of this clonotype. This sequence joins TRBV12-3 or TRBV12-4 and TRBJ2-7; 14 bases fit TRBD2. V shed 6 bases and J 5 bases; nucleotides not matched to a gene: 6. The CDR3 length is 15 residues. CDR3 in amino acids: CASRTGTSGSHEQYF. The CDR3 nucleotides are TGTGCCAGCAGAACCGGGACTAGCGGGAGTCACGAGCAGTACTTC.

In this sample, this clonotype turned up many times. The chain uses TRBV19 and TRBJ2-4, with a possible D match to TRBD2 (5 bases). Trimming shortened V by 3 bases and J by 3 bases, and 21 bases separated the two germline ends. CDR3 length: 18 residues. The germline gives CDR1 LNHDA, CDR2 SQIVND (reference sequence). As DNA, the CDR3 is TGTGCCAGTAGTATTAGCGCCGAACCCCCAGCAGGCAAAAACATTCAGTACTTC. Protein: CASSISAEPPAGKNIQYF.

This clonotype was observed many times. The rearrangement links TRBV5-1 to TRBJ2-5, with D perhaps given as TRBD1 or TRBD2 (5 bases each). The CDR3 is 14 amino acids. The V end lost 1 base, the J end lost 0 bases, and 7 bases lay between the germline ends. Germline assignment: CDR1 SGHRS and CDR2 YFSETQ. This CDR3 reads CASSLRGNQETQYF. CDR3 DNA: TGCGCCAGCAGCTTGCGGGGCAACCAAGAGACCCAGTACTTC.

A remark on this clonotype: This clone may be a read error of a much larger clone one base away. The chain links TRBV6-2 or TRBV6-3 to TRBJ1-5, with TRBD1 matching over 9 bases. The CDR3 covers 15 residues. Germline CDR1 reads MNHEY; CDR2 reads SVGEGT. The CDR3 spells CVSRSGTGSNQPQHF. CDR3 sequence (DNA): TGTGTCAGCAGATCCGGGACAGGGAGCAATCAGCCCCAGCATTTT.

This clonotype was observed at least ten times. The chain combines TRBV6-2 or TRBV6-3 with TRBJ2-7; D call uncertain. The length of the CDR3 is 13 residues. Germline lookup yields CDR1 MNHEY and CDR2 SVGEGT. The germline V and J ends were trimmed by 0 bases and 3 bases, with 6 bases remaining between them. In DNA, the CDR3 is TGTGCCAGCAGTTACTCCTCCCTCTACGAGCAGTACTTC. Its protein product is CASSYSSLYEQYF.

This clonotype was seen many times. The chain uses TRBV6-1 and TRBJ1-5; 8 nucleotides match TRBD1. CDR3 size: 15 residues. The V segment lost 6 bases and the J segment 2 bases; nucleotides outside the gene matches: 6. The germline CDR1 and CDR2 sequences are MNHNS and SASEGT. In nucleotides, the CDR3 is TGTGCCAGCAGGCGACAGGGGTTGGGCAATCAGCCCCAGCATTTT. Translated, it gives CASRRQGLGNQPQHF.

The rearrangement links TRBV20-1 to TRBJ2-7; D possibly matches TRBD1 or TRBD2 (6 bases each). V lost 2 bases, J lost 5 bases, and 19 bases lay in between. From germline, CDR1 is DFQATT and CDR2 SNEGSKA (reference sequence). The CDR3 covers 15 residues. This CDR3 is CSARPRWGAVHEQYF. Written as DNA, the CDR3 is TGCAGTGCTAGACCCCGATGGGGGGCGGTCCACGAGCAGTACTTC.

This clonotype has a count of ten or more. The genes are TRBV2 and TRBJ1-1, with a tentative D call TRBD1 (5 bases). The CDR3 extends over 14 amino acids. Germline V lookup: CDR1 SNHLY, CDR2 FYNNEI. Trimming stripped 6 bases from V and 3 bases from J, with 14 bases between. The CDR3 region is CASRVRGGDTEAFF. The CDR3 region has the DNA TGTGCCAGCAGGGTACGGGGGGGTGACACTGAAGCTTTCTTT.

The CDR3 here is CASRVLGEQYF. The CDR3 DNA reads as TGTGCCAGCAGAGTCTTGGGGGAGCAGTACTTC. The chain links TRBV2 to TRBJ2-7; the D is unclear. CDR1 and CDR2 from the germline V gene are SNHLY and FYNNEI. The CDR3 runs 11 residues. V gave up 6 bases and J gave up 7 bases, with 10 bases separating them. Filled out from reference TRBV2 and TRBJ2-7, the complete variable domain reads EPEVTQTPSHQVTQMGQEVILRCVPISNHLYFYWYRQILGQKVEFLVSFYNNEISEKSEIFDDQFSVERPDGSNFTLKIRSTKLEDSAMYFCASRVLGEQYFGPGTRLTVT.

The chain has TRBV12-3 or TRBV12-4 and TRBJ2-2; no definite D call. This CDR3 is built from 10 residues. With 7 bases removed from V and 7 bases from J, the gap between germline ends came to 4 bases. CDR3 bases: TGTGCCAGCAAGGGCGGGGAGCTGTTTTTT. This codes for CASKGGELFF.

The table lists this clonotype with many counts. The J gene is TRBJ1-5, the V gene TRBV6-1; D not certain. The CDR3 is 13 residues long. Germline V gene lookup returns CDR1 MNHNS and CDR2 SASEGT. With 10 bases removed from V and 6 bases from J, the gap between germline ends came to 16 bases. The CDR3 spells CATTWAGSQPQHF. The CDR3 region has the DNA TGTGCCACGACCTGGGCCGGGTCTCAGCCCCAGCATTTT.

This clonotype was picked up many times. The chain recombines TRBV27 with TRBJ2-5; possibly TRBD2 for D (6 bases). The V end was cut by 4 bases, the J end by 1 base, with 10 bases between. From germline, CDR1 is MNHEY and CDR2 SMNVEV (reference sequence). This CDR3 has 14 residues. The CDR3 region has the DNA TGTGCCAGCAGTTCTGGAGGGCCCCAAGAGACCCAGTACTTC. Translating it yields CASSSGGPQETQYF.

The gene calls are TRBV6-1 and TRBJ1-1; D remains ambiguous. V shed 6 bases and J shed 3 bases, with 5 bases lying between them. The CDR3 extends over 11 amino acids. From germline, CDR1 is MNHNS and CDR2 SASEGT. For the CDR3, the DNA is TGTGCCAGCAGGATGTACACTGAAGCTTTCTTT. This translates into CASRMYTEAFF.

The chain employs TRBV5-6 and TRBJ1-5; D not certain. Germline V CDR1 and CDR2: SGHDT, YYEEEE. The ends were cut back, 5 bases at V and 7 bases at J, with 16 bases in the middle. The CDR3 contains 14 residues. CDR3 residues: CASSSGRGEQPQHF. CDR3 coding DNA: TGTGCCAGCAGTTCGGGCCGCGGGGAACAGCCCCAGCATTTT. The full variable domain, with the rest looked up from reference TRBV5-6 and TRBJ1-5, is DAGVTQSPTHLIKTRGQQVTLRCSPKSGHDTVSWYQQALGQGPQFIFQYYEEEERQRGNFPDRFSGHQFPNYSSELNVNALLLGDSALYLCASSSGRGEQPQHFGDGTRLSIL.

The table lists this clonotype with many counts. The chain recombines TRBV19 with TRBJ1-1; 7 nucleotides agree with TRBD1. Unmatched junction bases numbered 15, after V lost 7 bases and J lost 4 bases. Germline V gene data show CDR1 as LNHDA and CDR2 as SQIVND (reference sequence). The CDR3 is 16 amino acids. The CDR3 is CASKPRGVAGGTEAFF. CDR3 nucleotide sequence: TGTGCCAGTAAGCCCCGGGGCGTCGCAGGGGGCACTGAAGCTTTCTTT.

The CDR3 loop reads CATDHVVTGELFF. The CDR3, as DNA: TGTGCCACAGATCACGTCGTCACCGGGGAGCTGTTTTTT. The J gene is TRBJ2-2, the V gene TRBV28; no reliable D call. Germline assignment: CDR1 MDHEN and CDR2 SYDVKM. The length of the CDR3 is 13 residues. Trimming stripped 10 bases from V and 4 bases from J, with 13 bases between.

This clonotype was counted ten times or more. The chain joins TRBV2 to TRBJ1-2, with D possibly TRBD1 on 5 matching bases. V was shortened by 6 bases and J by 3 bases, with 14 bases between the two germline ends. CDR1 and CDR2 from the germline V gene are SNHLY and FYNNEI. This CDR3 has 14 amino acids. CDR3: CASSSRRGDYGYTF. CDR3 DNA: TGTGCCAGCAGCTCCCGACGGGGGGACTATGGCTACACCTTC. Complete variable domain (other parts from reference TRBV2 and TRBJ1-2): EPEVTQTPSHQVTQMGQEVILRCVPISNHLYFYWYRQILGQKVEFLVSFYNNEISEKSEIFDDQFSVERPDGSNFTLKIRSTKLEDSAMYFCASSSRRGDYGYTFGSGTRLTVV.

This chain links TRBV4-2 with TRBJ2-7; D perhaps matches TRBD2 (5 bases). CDR1 and CDR2 from the germline V gene are LGHNA and YNFKEQ. Trimming shortened V by 1 base and J by 4 bases, and 11 bases separated the two germline ends. The CDR3 runs 14 residues. CDR3 sequence (DNA): TGTGCCAGCAGCCAAGCTACGGACTTTTACGAGCAGTACTTC. It specifies CASSQATDFYEQYF.

This clonotype appeared many times. V gene TRBV27 combines with J gene TRBJ2-7; TRBD1 might be the D (6 bases). The CDR3 covers 13 residues. The V gene's germline CDR1 is MNHEY and CDR2 SMNVEV (reference sequence). V lost 3 bases to trimming and J lost 4 bases, with 10 bases between them. This CDR3 reads CASSFTGRYEQYF. DNA for the CDR3: TGTGCCAGCAGTTTCACAGGGAGATACGAGCAGTACTTC.

The genes are TRBV29-1 and TRBJ2-7; 13 bases map to TRBD2. Germline loops: CDR1 SQVTM, CDR2 ANQGSEA. The CDR3 is made up of 14 amino acids. V was clipped by 6 bases and J by 3 bases; unmatched bases: 5. The CDR3 DNA reads as TGCAGCGTAGCCGGGACTAGCGGGATCTACGAGCAGTACTTC. Amino acid sequence: CSVAGTSGIYEQYF.

This clonotype showed up many times. This chain joins TRBV5-6 and TRBJ2-5, with D perhaps TRBD1 (6 bases). This CDR3 spans 14 amino acids. V lost 4 bases to trimming and J lost 4 bases, with 14 bases between them. The germline V gene has CDR1 SGHDT and CDR2 YYEEEE. CDR3 in DNA: TGTGCCAGCAGCCCACTGGACAGTGGAGAGACCCAGTACTTC. Amino acids: CASSPLDSGETQYF. Full variable domain (outside the CDR3, taken from reference TRBV5-6 and TRBJ2-5): DAGVTQSPTHLIKTRGQQVTLRCSPKSGHDTVSWYQQALGQGPQFIFQYYEEEERQRGNFPDRFSGHQFPNYSSELNVNALLLGDSALYLCASSPLDSGETQYFGPGTRLLVL.

The chain links TRBV9 to TRBJ1-1; perhaps TRBD1 as D (5 bases). CDR3 length equals 16 residues. The V and J ends lost 0 bases and 4 bases respectively, with 16 bases between them. From germline, CDR1 is SGDLS and CDR2 YYNGEE. CDR3 in DNA: TGTGCCAGCAGCGTAGACCCAGCGGGCCAGGGCACTGAAGCTTTCTTT. Protein: CASSVDPAGQGTEAFF.

This clonotype was detected ten times or more. This rearrangement joins TRBV6-1 to TRBJ1-3, with a possible D match to TRBD1 (6 bases). Trimming left V 4 bases short and J 4 bases short, with 23 bases between. Germline CDR1 and CDR2: MNHNS and SASEGT. The CDR3 contains 18 residues. The CDR3: CASSGPTGTLMRGNTIYF. The CDR3 DNA follows: TGTGCCAGCAGTGGCCCAACCGGGACACTTATGAGGGGAAACACCATATATTTT.

This clonotype showed up just a few times. The V gene is TRBV7-9, the J gene TRBJ1-6; D is unclear. Germline CDR1 is SEHNR and CDR2 is FQNEAQ (reference sequence). This CDR3 is 15 amino acids long. The V end was cut by 3 bases, the J end by 0 bases, with 6 bases between. CDR3 amino acids: CASSFASSYNSPLHF. The CDR3 DNA follows: TGTGCCAGCAGCTTTGCCAGCTCCTATAATTCACCCCTCCACTTT.

This clonotype was picked up many times. The rearrangement uses TRBV6-1 and TRBJ1-5; TRBD1 matches 8 bases. Germline loops: CDR1 MNHNS, CDR2 SASEGT. J was trimmed by 0 bases and V by 3 bases; bases with no gene match: 10. CDR3 size: 18 residues. DNA for the CDR3: TGTGCCAGCAGTGAGATATCAGGGGGCCCTTATAGCAATCAGCCCCAGCATTTT. This gives the protein CASSEISGGPYSNQPQHF.

This clonotype was observed at least ten times. This sequence joins TRBV7-2 and TRBJ1-2; unclear D gene. This CDR3 has 14 residues. Looked up from germline, CDR1 is SGHTA and CDR2 is FQGNSA. V was cut by 5 bases and J by 0 bases, with 10 bases left in between. This CDR3 reads CASSHGNANYGYTF. CDR3 sequence (DNA): TGTGCCAGCAGCCACGGAAACGCTAACTATGGCTACACCTTC.